This T cell receptor (beta chain) was obtained from a study of shared clonotypes between healthy human individuals. Study background: The cohort had a couple of women and a few men, ages 18 to 49. Study results and limitations: Non-shared clonotypes displayed generation probabilities falling below those of clonotypes present in all four donors. Generally, naive subsets came out with larger estimated richness than memory subsets.

The repertoire was sequenced with immunoSEQ multiplex PCR; TCRdb's copy has only in-frame clones and lacks some. Of more than 2 million clones in the sample, 85% to 95% were seen once. All donors were healthy HIV-negative adults lacking recent acute infections or vaccinations. Turning to this clone: Its antigen remains unknown.

Trimming took 8 bases from V and 9 from J, leaving 8 bases between them. From germline, CDR1 is SEHNR and CDR2 FQNEAQ (reference sequence). The CDR3 is 10 amino acids. The chain combines TRBV7-9 with TRBJ2-1; D call uncertain. The TCR was taken from a man younger than 35 in good health. Sample: naive CD4+ T cells sorted from blood. Documented subset: CD45RA+ positively selected. CDR3 protein: CASSGIEQFF. CDR3 DNA: TGTGCCAGCTCTGGAATTGAGCAGTTCTTC.